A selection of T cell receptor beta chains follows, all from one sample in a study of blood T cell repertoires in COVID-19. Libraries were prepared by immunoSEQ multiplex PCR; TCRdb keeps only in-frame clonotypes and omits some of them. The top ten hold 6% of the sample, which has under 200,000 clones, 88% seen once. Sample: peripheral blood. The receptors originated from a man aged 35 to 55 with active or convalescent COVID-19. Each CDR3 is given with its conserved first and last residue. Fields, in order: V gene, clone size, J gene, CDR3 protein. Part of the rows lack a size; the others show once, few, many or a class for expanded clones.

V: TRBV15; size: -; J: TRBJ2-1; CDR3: CATSRMRSGGFNEQFF
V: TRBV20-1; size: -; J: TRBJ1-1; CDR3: CSASTSRGTALNTEAFF
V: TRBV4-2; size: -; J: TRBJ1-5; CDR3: CASSQEGQANNQPQHF
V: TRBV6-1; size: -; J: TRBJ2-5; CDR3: CASSEEGQTQETQYF
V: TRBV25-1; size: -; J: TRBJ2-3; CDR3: CASSPRTSGFTDTQYF
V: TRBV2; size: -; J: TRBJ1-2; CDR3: CASMRDRDLAYGYTF
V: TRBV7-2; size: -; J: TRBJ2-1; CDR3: CASSSPSGRKFF
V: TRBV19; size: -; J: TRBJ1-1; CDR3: CASRKQGAGTEAFF
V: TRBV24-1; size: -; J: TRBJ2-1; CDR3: CATSDPGGRGRVDEQFF
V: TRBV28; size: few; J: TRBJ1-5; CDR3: CASSESVWGGNQPQHF
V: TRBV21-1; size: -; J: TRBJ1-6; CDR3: CASSNAGEDSPLHF
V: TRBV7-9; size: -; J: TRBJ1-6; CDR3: CASSYAPGFSNSPLHF
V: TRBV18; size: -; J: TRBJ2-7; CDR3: CASSSGRDRPYEQYF
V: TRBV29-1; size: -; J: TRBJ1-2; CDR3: CSVDQGGYGYTF
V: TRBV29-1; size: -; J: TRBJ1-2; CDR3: CSVRTDSRYGYTF
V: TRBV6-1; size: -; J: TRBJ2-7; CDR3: CASSEGSGNPQYF
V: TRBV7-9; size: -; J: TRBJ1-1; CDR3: CASSSYNAGTEAFF
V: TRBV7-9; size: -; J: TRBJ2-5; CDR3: CASSSWSGSGETQYF
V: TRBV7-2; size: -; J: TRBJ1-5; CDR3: CASSFIGQGGQPQHF
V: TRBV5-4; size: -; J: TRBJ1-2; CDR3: CASSLAGSYGYTF
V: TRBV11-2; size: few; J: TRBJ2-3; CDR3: CASTQGGDTQYF
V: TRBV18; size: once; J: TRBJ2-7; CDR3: CASSPTRLAGQYEQYF
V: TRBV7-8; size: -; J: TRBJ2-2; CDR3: CASSLAAGERSAGELFF
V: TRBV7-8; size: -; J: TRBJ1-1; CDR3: CASSLIGGQRNTEAFF
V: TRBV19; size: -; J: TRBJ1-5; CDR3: CASNVDRGSNQPQHF
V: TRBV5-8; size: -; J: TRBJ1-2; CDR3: CASSYRGERENYGYTF
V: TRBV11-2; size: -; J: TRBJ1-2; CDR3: CASSYTGEGYGYTF